Listed below are T cell receptor beta chains from one sample, sequenced in a study of identical twins. TCRdb used MiXCR to reprocess the 5' RACE reads, holding one entry per CDR3 protein. This sample has 1,800,000 or so distinct CDR3 sequences, with less than 35% found just once. What was sequenced was cord blood. The receptors here all came from a newborn girl in good health. The CDR3 runs from the conserved cysteine through the conserved F or W. A D gene is named only where the DNA matches it firmly. Rows give clone size only sometimes, using once, few, many, or a class for an expanded clone.

>TRBD2|NA|TRBJ2-7|TRBV3-1
TGTGCCAGCAGCCAGACTTTACTAGCGGGAGTGTCGAGCTCCTACAATGAGCAGTACTTC
CASSQTLLAGVSSSYNEQYF
>TRBD1|few|TRBJ2-7|TRBV27
TGTGCCAGCAGTTCCTATCGGGACAGGGGTAACACCTACGAGCAGTACTTC
CASSSYRDRGNTYEQYF
>NA|NA|TRBJ2-4|TRBV20-1
TGCAGTGCTAGAAAGAATGGGCTAGCCAAAAACATTCAGTACTTC
CSARKNGLAKNIQYF
>NA|NA|TRBJ2-1|TRBV20-1
TGCAGTGCTAGGGTACTAGCCTACAATGAGCAGTTCTTC
CSARVLAYNEQFF
>NA|few|TRBJ2-2|TRBV7-2
TGTGCCAGCAGCTTAGGCCAATACACCGGGGAGCTGTTTTTT
CASSLGQYTGELFF
>TRBD2|NA|TRBJ2-3|TRBV3-1
TGTGCCAGCAGCCACAGAATTGGGCCCATAGCGGGAGTAGGGACAGATACGCAGTATTTT
CASSHRIGPIAGVGTDTQYF
>TRBD1|many|TRBJ1-2|TRBV20-1
TGCAGTGCTAGAGGGACAGGGAACTATGGCTACACCTTC
CSARGTGNYGYTF
>NA|few|TRBJ1-2|TRBV7-9
TGTGCCAGCAGCTTAGGTCGACAGGTCGGGGATGGCTACACCTTC
CASSLGRQVGDGYTF
>TRBD1|NA|TRBJ2-1|TRBV9
TGTGCCAGCAGCGCTATGACAGGGCCATACAATGAGCAGTTCTTC
CASSAMTGPYNEQFF
>TRBD2|few|TRBJ2-3|TRBV10-3
TGTGCCATCAGTGAGTCTAGCGGGAGGCCCAATAGCACAGATACGCAGTATTTT
CAISESSGRPNSTDTQYF
>NA|NA|TRBJ2-6|TRBV28
TGTGCCAGCAGTCTACAGCTTCCTGGGGCCAACGTCCTGACTTTC
CASSLQLPGANVLTF
>TRBD2|NA|TRBJ2-1|TRBV5-4
TGTGCCAGCAGCAGTCCGGGACTAGCGGCCACCTACAATGAGCAGTTCTTC
CASSSPGLAATYNEQFF
>NA|NA|TRBJ2-7|TRBV3-1
TGTGCCAGCAGCCAATATGGGACCCCGTTTGACTTC
CASSQYGTPFDF
>NA|NA|TRBJ2-7|TRBV10-3
TGTGCCATCAATGAGTCAAATCGAGAGTGGGAGTACTTC
CAINESNREWEYF
>NA|NA|TRBJ1-1|TRBV5-1
TGCGCCAGCAGCTTGGGATCGGGGGGCGTGAACACTGAAGCTTTCTTT
CASSLGSGGVNTEAFF
>NA|NA|TRBJ1-4|TRBV25-1
TGTGTCAGCACCCCAAAATTCCGGGACAAGAATGAAAAACTGTTTTTT
CVSTPKFRDKNEKLFF